Following are 5 T cell receptor beta chains from one sample sequenced in a study of T cell responses to AZD1222 COVID-19 vaccine. Profiled with immunoSEQ multiplex PCR; TCRdb holds only in-frame clones, not every one. The sample carries 50,000 to 70,000 clones, 70% to 90% recorded once. The sequencing used peripheral blood, collected 28 days after the second AZD1222 dose. Receptors originate from an adult who received the AZD1222 COVID-19 vaccine.

The chain links TRBV3-1 (or the pseudogene TRBV3-2) to TRBJ1-4; no reliable D call. Germline CDR1 LGHDT, CDR2 YNNKEL (reference sequence). This CDR3 region has 15 residues. Trimming left V 2 bases short and J 0 bases short, with 7 bases between. The CDR3 coding sequence is TGTGCCAGCAGCCAAACAAGGGCAACTAATGAAAAACTGTTTTTT. It translates to CASSQTRATNEKLFF.

The chain combines TRBV27 with TRBJ1-6, with a weak D call TRBD1 (5 bases). V lost 2 bases to trimming and J lost 0 bases, with 11 bases between them. This CDR3 region has 17 residues. CDR1 MNHEY and CDR2 SMNVEV come from the germline V gene (reference sequence). The CDR3 here is CASSLSRTSSYNSPLHF. CDR3 nucleotides: TGTGCCAGCAGTTTAAGTAGGACATCCTCCTATAATTCACCCCTCCACTTT.

This chain uses TRBV3-1 (or the pseudogene TRBV3-2) with TRBJ1-4, with D unresolved. Per the germline V gene, CDR1 is LGHDT and CDR2 is YNNKEL (reference sequence). Trimming cost V 1 base and J 8 bases, with 17 bases left between them. CDR3 length equals 16 residues. CDR3 sequence: CASSQAGVLVWEKLFF. In nucleotides, the CDR3 is TGTGCCAGCAGCCAAGCCGGGGTATTGGTTTGGGAAAAACTGTTTTTT.

This chain connects TRBV7-9 to TRBJ2-1; no clear D gene. V was shortened by 1 base and J by 5 bases, with 9 bases between the two germline ends. There are 14 residues in the CDR3. CDR1 and CDR2 (germline): SEHNR, FQNEAQ (reference sequence). CDR3 protein: CASSLVAANNEQFF. CDR3 nucleotides: TGTGCCAGCAGCTTAGTCGCCGCGAACAATGAGCAGTTCTTC. Filled out from reference TRBV7-9 and TRBJ2-1, the complete variable domain reads DTGVSQNPRHKITKRGQNVTFRCDPISEHNRLYWYRQTLGQGPEFLTYFQNEAQLEKSRLLSDRFSAERPKGSFSTLEIQRTEQGDSAMYLCASSLVAANNEQFFGPGTRLTVL.

The gene calls are TRBV20-1 and TRBJ1-6; D is unclear. Deletions cut 3 bases from V and 6 bases from J, with 12 bases between. Germline CDR1 is DFQATT and CDR2 is SNEGSKA (reference sequence). This CDR3 has 14 amino acids. In DNA, the CDR3 is TGCAGTGCTAGTCCAACAGCCAGTAATTCACCCCTCCACTTT. Its protein is CSASPTASNSPLHF.